This passage covers 14 T cell receptor beta chains from one sample sequenced in a study of beta chain features in type 1 diabetes. No antigen has been assigned to these receptors. cDNA synthesis used the whole RNA isolate, giving expressed TCRB sequences. Some clones are missing from TCRdb's copy, which holds only in-frame ones; the method was immunoSEQ multiplex PCR. The sample holds approximately 270,000 clones, roughly an eighth seen once. Notes on the study in general: For Type 1 diabetes patients, all four CD4+ subsets carried TCRB CDR3s that were moderately but significantly shorter.

The sample taken for sequencing was naive CD4+ T cells from blood. The source of these receptors is a man aged 25-45 years with type 1 diabetes.

This clone was seen only a few times. The CDR3 protein is CASSLGGRDQPQHF. For the CDR3, the DNA is TGTGCCAGCAGTTTGGGGGGGAGGGACCAGCCCCAGCATTTT. The V and J genes are TRBV28 and TRBJ1-5, with D tentatively TRBD1 (5 bases). V lost 3 bases to trimming and J lost 7 bases, with 13 bases between them. The CDR3 is 14 residues long. Germline V gives CDR1 MDHEN, CDR2 SYDVKM.

The chain carries TRBV27 and TRBJ2-7, with a weak D call TRBD2 (5 bases). The length of the CDR3 is 14 residues. Trimming took off 3 bases at V and 2 bases at J, with 11 bases between the two ends. In germline, CDR1 is MNHEY, CDR2 SMNVEV (reference sequence). CDR3 coding DNA: TGTGCCAGCAGTTTGACGCCGGGAACCTACGAGCAGTACTTC. Protein product: CASSLTPGTYEQYF.

The rearrangement joins TRBV30 to TRBJ1-4; TRBD1 matches 7 bases. Trimming took 1 base from V and 10 from J; bases not matched to a gene: 6. The CDR3 is 13 amino acids. CDR1 is GTSNPN and CDR2 is SVGIG in the germline V gene (reference sequence). The CDR3 nucleotides read TGTGCCTGGAGTGGGGTACGGACAGGAAAACTGTTTTTT. It codes for CAWSGVRTGKLFF. Full variable domain (rest looked up from reference TRBV30 and TRBJ1-4): SQTIHQWPATLVQPVGSPLSLECTVEGTSNPNLYWYRQAAGRGLQLLFYSVGIGQISSEVPQNLSASRPQDRQFILSSKKLLLSDSGFYLCAWSGVRTGKLFFGSGTQLSVL.

This clone was seen a few times. The V call is TRBV11-2, the J call TRBJ2-2, with D tentatively TRBD1 (6 bases). Trimming shortened V by 6 bases and J by 1 base, and 12 bases separated the two germline ends. The CDR3 loop spans 15 amino acids. The germline V gene encodes CDR1 SGHAT and CDR2 FQNNGV. The CDR3 DNA reads as TGTGCCAGCAGTGACCGACAGGAGAACACCGGGGAGCTGTTTTTT. Its translation: CASSDRQENTGELFF.

This clone was recorded a few times. The chain recombines TRBV5-6 with TRBJ2-7, with D possibly TRBD2 on 6 matching bases. With 3 bases removed from V and 12 bases from J, the gap between germline ends came to 22 bases. CDR1 is SGHDT and CDR2 is YYEEEE in the germline V gene. This CDR3 is 14 amino acids long. The CDR3: CASSYGLDYSLRYF. The DNA of the CDR3 is TGTGCCAGCAGCTACGGACTGGACTACTCTCTCCGGTACTTC.

This chain joins TRBV19 and TRBJ2-1, with D possibly being TRBD2 (6 bases). The germline V gene has CDR1 LNHDA and CDR2 SQIVND (reference sequence). Trimming took 6 bases from V and 8 from J, leaving 23 bases between them. The CDR3 is 16 residues long. CDR3 coding DNA: TGTGCCAGTAGATCCCCGCGGGGCCTAGGTGGATATGAGCAGTTCTTC. It codes for CASRSPRGLGGYEQFF.

This clone turned up a few times. The DNA of the CDR3 is TGCGCCAGCAGCTTTTTTGGCGGGACCCAAGAGACCCAGTACTTC. This encodes CASSFFGGTQETQYF. This chain joins TRBV5-1 and TRBJ2-5; a weak D match, TRBD2 (6 bases). Germline V gene sequence: CDR1 SGHRS, CDR2 YFSETQ. The CDR3 is made up of 15 amino acids. Trimming shortened V by 2 bases and J by 1 base, and 12 bases separated the two germline ends.

V and J are TRBV5-6 and TRBJ2-1; 8 nucleotides align to TRBD1. The trim removed 3 bases at V and 4 bases at J, leaving 3 bases unmatched. This CDR3 contains 14 residues. CDR1 and CDR2 (germline): SGHDT, YYEEEE. The CDR3 loop is CASSYWDRYNEQFF. Here the CDR3 DNA reads TGTGCCAGCAGCTACTGGGACAGGTACAATGAGCAGTTCTTC.

There are a few counts of this clone. V is TRBV2 and J is TRBJ1-5; maybe TRBD1 (5 bases). The V end lost 2 bases, the J end lost 6 bases, and 17 bases lay between the germline ends. The CDR3 consists of 16 residues. Per germline, CDR1 SNHLY and CDR2 FYNNEI. The chain's CDR3 is CASSEQGGAVGQPQHF. The CDR3 coding sequence is TGTGCCAGCAGTGAACAGGGCGGGGCGGTGGGTCAGCCCCAGCATTTT.

This chain links TRBV28 with TRBJ2-1; 9 positions match TRBD2. After removal of 7 bases from V and 0 bases from J, the junction contained 4 bases not matched to a gene. The CDR3 loop spans 15 amino acids. Germline loops: CDR1 MDHEN, CDR2 SYDVKM. CDR3 region: CASTRAGGSYNEQFF. In DNA, the CDR3 is TGTGCCAGCACTAGAGCGGGGGGCTCCTACAATGAGCAGTTCTTC.

The CDR3 DNA follows: TGTGCCAGCAGTGGCGAAGTCGATAGCAATCAGCCCCAGCATTTT. This sequence encodes CASSGEVDSNQPQHF. This chain links TRBV2 with TRBJ1-5; D is undetermined. CDR1 and CDR2 from the germline V gene are SNHLY and FYNNEI. Between the trimmed V and J ends, which lost 4 bases and 0 bases, there was a span of 10 bases. This CDR3 region has 15 residues.

J is TRBJ2-7 and V is TRBV4-1, with D possibly TRBD1 on 6 matching bases. The V gene lost 2 bases and the J gene lost 4 bases, with 15 bases spanning the gap. The CDR3 sequence is 15 residues long. The germline V gene has CDR1 MGHRA and CDR2 YSYEKL. The CDR3 bases are TGCGCCAGCAGCCAATTACAGGGTATGGGGTACGAGCAGTACTTC. It codes for CASSQLQGMGYEQYF.

The chain is built from TRBV12-5 and TRBJ2-1; 11 nucleotides align to TRBD1. The V gene's germline CDR1 is LGHNT and CDR2 FRNRAP. Trimming took 3 bases from V and 3 from J; bases not matched to a gene: 10. The CDR3 runs to 18 residues. The CDR3 protein is CASGLKGQGARYYNEQFF. CDR3 DNA: TGTGCTAGTGGTTTAAAAGGACAGGGGGCTAGGTACTACAATGAGCAGTTCTTC.

The chain combines TRBV9 with TRBJ2-1, with TRBD1 identical over 7 bases. V shed 0 bases, J shed 5 bases, and the junction held 5 bases outside the gene matches. Germline V gene sequence: CDR1 SGDLS, CDR2 YYNGEE. The CDR3 loop spans 15 amino acids. The CDR3 reads CASSVGRGSDNEQFF. CDR3 DNA: TGTGCCAGCAGCGTAGGCAGGGGGTCCGACAATGAGCAGTTCTTC.